This T cell receptor (beta chain) appears in the sequencing data of a study of T cell responses to AZD1222 COVID-19 vaccine. General observations from the study: Clonal diversity may have been underestimated, and the donors were mostly white British, with more females than males.

Generated by immunoSEQ multiplex PCR, the TCRdb table keeps only in-frame clones and is missing some. The table shows tens of thousands of clones, with around 90% occurring only once. Details on this clone: Its cognate antigen is unknown.

The V end lost 5 bases, the J end lost 1 base, and 6 bases lay between the germline ends. The CDR3 runs to 13 residues. Per germline, CDR1 SEHNR and CDR2 FQNEAQ (reference sequence). Sequenced material: peripheral blood, taken on day 0 of MenACWY control vaccination. The origin of this receptor is an adult in good health. The chain couples TRBV7-9 to TRBJ1-5; D remains unclear. For the CDR3, the DNA is TGTGCCAGCAGCCTCAGGAGCAATCAGCCCCAGCATTTT. Its protein product is CASSLRSNQPQHF.